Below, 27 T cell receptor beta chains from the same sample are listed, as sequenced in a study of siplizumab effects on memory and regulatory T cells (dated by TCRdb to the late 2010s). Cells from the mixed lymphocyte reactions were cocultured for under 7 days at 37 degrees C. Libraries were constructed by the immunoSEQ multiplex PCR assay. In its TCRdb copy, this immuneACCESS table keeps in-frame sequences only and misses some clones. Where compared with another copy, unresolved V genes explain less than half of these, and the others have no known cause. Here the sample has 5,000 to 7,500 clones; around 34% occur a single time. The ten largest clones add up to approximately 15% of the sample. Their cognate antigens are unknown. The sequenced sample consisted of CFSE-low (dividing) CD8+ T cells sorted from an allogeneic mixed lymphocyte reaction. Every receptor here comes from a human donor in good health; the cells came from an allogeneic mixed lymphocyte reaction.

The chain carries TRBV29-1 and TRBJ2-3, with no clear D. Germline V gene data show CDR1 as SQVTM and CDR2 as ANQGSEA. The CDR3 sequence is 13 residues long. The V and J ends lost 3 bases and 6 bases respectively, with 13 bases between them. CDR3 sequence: CSVEVPGWDTQYF. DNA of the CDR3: TGCAGCGTTGAGGTTCCCGGGTGGGATACGCAGTATTTT.

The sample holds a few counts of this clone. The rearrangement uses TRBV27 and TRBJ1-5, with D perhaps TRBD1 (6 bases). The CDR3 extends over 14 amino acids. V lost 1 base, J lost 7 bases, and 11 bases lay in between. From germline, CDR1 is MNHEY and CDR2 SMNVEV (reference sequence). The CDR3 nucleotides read TGTGCCAGCAGTTTATTGGGGGCTGACCAGCCCCAGCATTTT. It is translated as CASSLLGADQPQHF.

CDR3 bases: TGTGCCAGCAGTCAGCGGGGGTTAAGAAACACCATATATTTT. It yields the protein CASSQRGLRNTIYF. J is TRBJ1-3 and V is TRBV13, with D maybe TRBD1 (5 bases). CDR1 is PRHDT, CDR2 FYEKMQ, per germline (reference sequence). V lost 6 bases to trimming and J lost 5 bases, with 14 bases between them. The CDR3 runs 14 residues.

The CDR3: CASSSLALDEQYF. DNA of the CDR3: TGTGCCAGCAGCTCCCTGGCCTTGGACGAGCAGTACTTC. The J gene is TRBJ2-7, the V gene TRBV11-2, with no clear D. The CDR3 is made up of 13 amino acids. V lost 4 bases, J lost 5 bases, and 12 bases lay in between. Germline CDR1 SGHAT, CDR2 FQNNGV.

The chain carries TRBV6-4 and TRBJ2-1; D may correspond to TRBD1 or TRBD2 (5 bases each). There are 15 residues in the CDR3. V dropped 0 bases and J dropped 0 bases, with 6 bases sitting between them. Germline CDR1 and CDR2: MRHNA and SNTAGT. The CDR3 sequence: CASSDSGTSYNEQFF. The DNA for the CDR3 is TGTGCCAGCAGTGACTCAGGGACCTCCTACAATGAGCAGTTCTTC.

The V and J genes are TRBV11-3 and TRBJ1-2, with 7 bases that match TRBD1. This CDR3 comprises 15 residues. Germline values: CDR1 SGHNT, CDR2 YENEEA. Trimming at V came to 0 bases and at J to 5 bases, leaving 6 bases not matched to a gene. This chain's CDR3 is CASSLEAGGTYGYTF. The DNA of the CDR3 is TGTGCCAGCAGCTTAGAGGCAGGGGGGACTTATGGCTACACCTTC. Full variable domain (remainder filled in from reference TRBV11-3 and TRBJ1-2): EAGVVQSPRYKIIEKKQPVAFWCNPISGHNTLYWYLQNLGQGPELLIRYENEEAVDDSQLPKDRFSAERLKGVDSTLKIQPAELGDSAVYLCASSLEAGGTYGYTFGSGTRLTVV.

Written as DNA, the CDR3 is TGTGCCAGCAGCGTTGAGGACATGAACACTGAAGCTTTCTTT. Its translation is CASSVEDMNTEAFF. The V and J genes are TRBV9 and TRBJ1-1; TRBD1 is a possible D gene (5 bases). CDR1 SGDLS and CDR2 YYNGEE come from the germline V gene. The CDR3 has 14 residues. With 2 bases removed from V and 0 bases from J, the gap between germline ends came to 8 bases.

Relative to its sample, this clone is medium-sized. The CDR3 DNA reads as TGTGCCAGCAGCTTAGCAGGGTCAGGAGCATTCTACGAGCAGTACTTC. Translation gives CASSLAGSGAFYEQYF. The chain carries TRBV7-9 and TRBJ2-7, with D hard to call. The germline V and J ends were trimmed by 0 bases and 3 bases, with 15 bases remaining between them. The length of the CDR3 is 16 residues. From germline, CDR1 is SEHNR and CDR2 FQNEAQ (reference sequence).

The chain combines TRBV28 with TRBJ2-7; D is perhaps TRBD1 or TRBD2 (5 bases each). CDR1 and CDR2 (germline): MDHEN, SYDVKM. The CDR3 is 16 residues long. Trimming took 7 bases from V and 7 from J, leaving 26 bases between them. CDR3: CASTHLGAPAWGEQYF. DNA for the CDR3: TGTGCCAGCACTCACCTTGGGGCTCCGGCTTGGGGGGAGCAGTACTTC.

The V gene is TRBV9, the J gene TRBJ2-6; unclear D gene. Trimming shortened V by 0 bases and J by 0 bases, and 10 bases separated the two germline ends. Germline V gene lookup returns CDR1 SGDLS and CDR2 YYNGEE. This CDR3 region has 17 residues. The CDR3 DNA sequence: TGTGCCAGCAGCGTAGCTGTGAGTTCCTCTGGGGCCAACGTCCTGACTTTC. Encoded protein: CASSVAVSSSGANVLTF.

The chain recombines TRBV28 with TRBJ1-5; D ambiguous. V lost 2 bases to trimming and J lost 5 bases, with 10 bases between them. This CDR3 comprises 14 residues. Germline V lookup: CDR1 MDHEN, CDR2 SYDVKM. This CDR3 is CASSLMRAHQPQHF. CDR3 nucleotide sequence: TGTGCCAGCAGTTTAATGAGGGCCCATCAGCCCCAGCATTTT.

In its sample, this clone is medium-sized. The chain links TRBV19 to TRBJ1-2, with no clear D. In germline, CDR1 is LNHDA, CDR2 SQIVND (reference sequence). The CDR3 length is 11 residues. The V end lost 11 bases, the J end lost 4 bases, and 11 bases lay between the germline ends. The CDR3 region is CAGRFGYGYTF. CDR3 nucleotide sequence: TGTGCCGGCCGATTCGGCTATGGCTACACCTTC.

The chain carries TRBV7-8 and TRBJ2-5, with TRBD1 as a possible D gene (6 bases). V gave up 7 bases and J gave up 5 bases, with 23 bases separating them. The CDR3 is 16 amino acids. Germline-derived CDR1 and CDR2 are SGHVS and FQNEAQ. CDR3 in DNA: TGTGCCAGCACTAAACCCCGGGACAATCAGGAGGAGACCCAGTACTTC. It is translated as CASTKPRDNQEETQYF. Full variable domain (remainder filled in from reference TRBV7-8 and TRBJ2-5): GAGVSQSPRYKVAKRGQDVALRCDPISGHVSLFWYQQALGQGPEFLTYFQNEAQLDKSGLPSDRFFAERPEGSVSTLKIQRTQQEDSAVYLCASTKPRDNQEETQYFGPGTRLLVL.

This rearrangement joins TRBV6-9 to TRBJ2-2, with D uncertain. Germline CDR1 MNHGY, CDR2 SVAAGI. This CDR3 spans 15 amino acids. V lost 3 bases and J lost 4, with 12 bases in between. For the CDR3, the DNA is TGTGCCAGCAGTTACGGTGGGTTTGGCACCGGGGAGCTGTTTTTT. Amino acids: CASSYGGFGTGELFF.

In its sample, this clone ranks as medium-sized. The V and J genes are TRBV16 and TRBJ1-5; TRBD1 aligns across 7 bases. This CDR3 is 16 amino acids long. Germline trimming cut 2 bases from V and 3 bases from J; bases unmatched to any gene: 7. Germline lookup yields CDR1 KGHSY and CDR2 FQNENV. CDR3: CASSQPDRAHNQPQHF. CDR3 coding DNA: TGTGCCAGCAGCCAACCTGACAGGGCCCACAATCAGCCCCAGCATTTT.

CDR3 nucleotides: TGTGCCAGCAGATATGAAGCGGGACCCTACAATGAGCAGTTCTTC. Amino acids: CASRYEAGPYNEQFF. The rearrangement joins TRBV6-5 to TRBJ2-1; TRBD2 agrees at 7 bases. The CDR3 spans 15 residues. Trimming at V came to 6 bases and at J to 2 bases, leaving 7 bases not matched to a gene. Germline V gives CDR1 MNHEY, CDR2 SVGAGI.

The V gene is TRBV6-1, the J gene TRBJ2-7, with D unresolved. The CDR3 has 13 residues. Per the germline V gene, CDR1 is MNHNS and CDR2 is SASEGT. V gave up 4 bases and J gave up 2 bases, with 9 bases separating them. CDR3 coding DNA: TGTGCCAGCAGTGCTCTAGTCCCCTACGAGCAGTACTTC. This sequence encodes CASSALVPYEQYF.

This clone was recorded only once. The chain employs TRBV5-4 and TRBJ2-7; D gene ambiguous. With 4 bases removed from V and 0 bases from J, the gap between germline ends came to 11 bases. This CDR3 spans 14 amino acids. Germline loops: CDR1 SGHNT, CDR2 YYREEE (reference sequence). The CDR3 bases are TGTGCCAGCAGCCAAGATTTGGGCTCCTACGAGCAGTACTTC. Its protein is CASSQDLGSYEQYF.

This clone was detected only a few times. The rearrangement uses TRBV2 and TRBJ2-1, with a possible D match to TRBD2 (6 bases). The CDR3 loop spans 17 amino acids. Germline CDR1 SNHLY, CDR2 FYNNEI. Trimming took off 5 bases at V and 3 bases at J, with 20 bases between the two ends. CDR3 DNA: TGTGCCAGCAGTCGTGGCTTCGAGGTGCGGGGCTACAATGAGCAGTTCTTC. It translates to CASSRGFEVRGYNEQFF.

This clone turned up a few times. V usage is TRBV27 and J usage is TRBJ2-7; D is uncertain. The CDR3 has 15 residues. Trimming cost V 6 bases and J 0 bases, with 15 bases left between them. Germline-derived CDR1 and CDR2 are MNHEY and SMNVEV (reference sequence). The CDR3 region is CASRVSRVSSYEQYF. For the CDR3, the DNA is TGTGCCAGCAGAGTAAGCCGGGTCAGCTCCTACGAGCAGTACTTC.

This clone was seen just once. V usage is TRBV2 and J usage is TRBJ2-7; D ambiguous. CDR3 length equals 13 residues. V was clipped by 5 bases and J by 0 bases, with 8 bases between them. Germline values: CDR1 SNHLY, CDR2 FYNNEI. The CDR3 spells CASSYGSSYEQYF. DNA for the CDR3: TGTGCCAGCAGTTATGGCTCCTCCTACGAGCAGTACTTC.

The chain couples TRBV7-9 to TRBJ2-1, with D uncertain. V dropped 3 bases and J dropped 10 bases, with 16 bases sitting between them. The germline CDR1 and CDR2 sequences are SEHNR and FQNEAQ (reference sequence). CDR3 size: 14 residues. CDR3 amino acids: CASSFLQFHPEQFF. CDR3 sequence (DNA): TGTGCCAGCAGCTTTTTACAGTTTCACCCCGAGCAGTTCTTC.

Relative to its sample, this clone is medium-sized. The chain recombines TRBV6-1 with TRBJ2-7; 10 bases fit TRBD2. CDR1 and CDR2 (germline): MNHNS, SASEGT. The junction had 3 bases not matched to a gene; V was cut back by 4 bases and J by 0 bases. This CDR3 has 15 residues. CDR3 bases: TGTGCCAGCAGTGTGAGCGGGAGGGCCTCCTACGAGCAGTACTTC. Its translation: CASSVSGRASYEQYF.

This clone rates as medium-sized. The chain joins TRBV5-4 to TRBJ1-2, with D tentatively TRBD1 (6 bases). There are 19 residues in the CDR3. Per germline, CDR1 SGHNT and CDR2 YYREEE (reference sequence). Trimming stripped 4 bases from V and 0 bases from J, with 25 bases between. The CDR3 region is CASSGYRDTREGPNYGYTF. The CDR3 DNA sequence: TGTGCCAGCAGCGGATACCGGGACACCCGGGAGGGGCCTAACTATGGCTACACCTTC.

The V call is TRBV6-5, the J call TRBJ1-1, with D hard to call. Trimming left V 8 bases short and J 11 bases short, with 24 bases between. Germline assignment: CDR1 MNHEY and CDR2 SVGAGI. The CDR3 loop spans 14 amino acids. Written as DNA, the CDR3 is TGTGCCAGCCATTCCCTCGGCACGGCCCTGAAGGCTTTCTTT. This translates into CASHSLGTALKAFF.

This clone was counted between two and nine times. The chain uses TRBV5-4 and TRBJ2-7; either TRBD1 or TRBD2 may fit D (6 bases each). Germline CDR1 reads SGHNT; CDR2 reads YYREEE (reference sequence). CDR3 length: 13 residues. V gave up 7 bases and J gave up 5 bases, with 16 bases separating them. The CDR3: CASSLGGLNEQYF. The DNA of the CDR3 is TGTGCCAGCTCGCTGGGGGGCCTCAACGAGCAGTACTTC.

CDR3 region: CASSLGWAGNEQYF. Written as DNA, the CDR3 is TGTGCCAGCAGCTTAGGTTGGGCAGGGAACGAGCAGTACTTC. The rearrangement links TRBV7-9 to TRBJ2-7; possible D gene TRBD1, 5 bases. The CDR3 is 14 amino acids. Germline-derived CDR1 and CDR2 are SEHNR and FQNEAQ (reference sequence). Trimming took 1 base from V and 5 from J, leaving 12 bases between them.